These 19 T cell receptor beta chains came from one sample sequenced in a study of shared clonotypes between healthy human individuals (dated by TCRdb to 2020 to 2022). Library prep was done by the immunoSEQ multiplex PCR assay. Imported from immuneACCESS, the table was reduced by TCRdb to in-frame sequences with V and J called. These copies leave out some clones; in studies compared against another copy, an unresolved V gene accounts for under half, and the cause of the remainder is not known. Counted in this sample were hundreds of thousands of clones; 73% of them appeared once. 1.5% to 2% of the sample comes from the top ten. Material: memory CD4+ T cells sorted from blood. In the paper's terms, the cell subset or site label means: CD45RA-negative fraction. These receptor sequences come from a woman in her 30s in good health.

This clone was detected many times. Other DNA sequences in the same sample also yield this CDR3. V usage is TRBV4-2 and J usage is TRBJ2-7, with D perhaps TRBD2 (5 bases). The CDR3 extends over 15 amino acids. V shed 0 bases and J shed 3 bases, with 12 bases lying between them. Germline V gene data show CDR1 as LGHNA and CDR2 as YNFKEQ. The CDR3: CASSQDRGSGYEQYF. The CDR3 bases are TGTGCCAGCAGCCAAGATCGAGGAAGCGGCTACGAGCAGTACTTC.

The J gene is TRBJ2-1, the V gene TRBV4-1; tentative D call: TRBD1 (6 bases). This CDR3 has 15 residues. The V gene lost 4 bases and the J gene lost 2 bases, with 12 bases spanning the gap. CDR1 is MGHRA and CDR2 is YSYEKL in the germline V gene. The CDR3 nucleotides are TGCGCCAGCAGCCCAACAGGGTTGACCTACAATGAGCAGTTCTTC. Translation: CASSPTGLTYNEQFF.

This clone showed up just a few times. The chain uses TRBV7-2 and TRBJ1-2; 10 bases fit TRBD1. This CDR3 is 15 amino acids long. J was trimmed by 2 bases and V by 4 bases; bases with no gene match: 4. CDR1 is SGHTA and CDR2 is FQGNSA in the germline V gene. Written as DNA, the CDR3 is TGTGCCAGCAGCTATCCGGGACAGGGGAACTATGGCTACACCTTC. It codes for CASSYPGQGNYGYTF.

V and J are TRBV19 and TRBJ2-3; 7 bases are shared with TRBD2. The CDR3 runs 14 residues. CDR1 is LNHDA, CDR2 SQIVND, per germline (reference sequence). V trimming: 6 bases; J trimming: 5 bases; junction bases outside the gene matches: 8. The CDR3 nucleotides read TGTGCCAGTAGCACCGGGACTAATAGAGATACGCAGTATTTT. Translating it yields CASSTGTNRDTQYF.

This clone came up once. The CDR3: CSVIRGRAADTQYF. Here the CDR3 DNA reads TGCAGCGTCATTCGCGGGAGGGCGGCAGATACGCAGTATTTT. This chain joins TRBV29-1 and TRBJ2-3; 9 positions agree with TRBD2. This CDR3 is 14 amino acids long. V dropped 6 bases and J dropped 4; count of bases not matched to a gene: 8. Germline CDR1 and CDR2: SQVTM and ANQGSEA.

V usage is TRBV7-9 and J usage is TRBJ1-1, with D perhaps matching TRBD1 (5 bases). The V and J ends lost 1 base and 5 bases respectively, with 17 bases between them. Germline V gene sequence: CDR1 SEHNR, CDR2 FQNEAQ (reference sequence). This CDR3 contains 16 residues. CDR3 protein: CASSLEPWQGRTEAFF. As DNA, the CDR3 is TGTGCCAGCAGCTTAGAGCCTTGGCAGGGCAGGACTGAAGCTTTCTTT. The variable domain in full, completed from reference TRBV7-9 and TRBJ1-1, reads DTGVSQNPRHKITKRGQNVTFRCDPISEHNRLYWYRQTLGQGPEFLTYFQNEAQLEKSRLLSDRFSAERPKGSFSTLEIQRTEQGDSAMYLCASSLEPWQGRTEAFFGQGTRLTVV.

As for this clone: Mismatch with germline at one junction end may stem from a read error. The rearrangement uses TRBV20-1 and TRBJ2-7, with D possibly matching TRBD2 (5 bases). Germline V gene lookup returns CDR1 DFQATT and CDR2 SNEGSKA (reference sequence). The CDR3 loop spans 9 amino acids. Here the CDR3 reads CSARPDGDF. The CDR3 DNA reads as TGCAGTGCTAGACCAGACGGGGACTTC.

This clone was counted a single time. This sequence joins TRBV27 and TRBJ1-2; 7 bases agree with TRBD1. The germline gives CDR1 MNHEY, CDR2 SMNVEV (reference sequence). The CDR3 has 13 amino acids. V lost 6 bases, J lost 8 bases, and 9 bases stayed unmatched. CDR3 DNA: TGTGCCAGCAGGACAAGGACAGGCAGAGGCTACACCTTC. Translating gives CASRTRTGRGYTF.

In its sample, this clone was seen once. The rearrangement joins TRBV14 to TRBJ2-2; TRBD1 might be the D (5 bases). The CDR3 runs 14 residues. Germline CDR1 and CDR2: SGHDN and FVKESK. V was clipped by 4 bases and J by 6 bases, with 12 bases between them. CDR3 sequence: CASSPGPGPGELFF. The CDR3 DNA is TGTGCCAGCAGCCCCGGACCAGGGCCCGGGGAGCTGTTTTTT.

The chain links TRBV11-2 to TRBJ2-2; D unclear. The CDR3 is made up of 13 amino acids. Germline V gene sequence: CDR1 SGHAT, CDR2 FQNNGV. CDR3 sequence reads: CAKQSRAPGELFF. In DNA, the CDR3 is TGTGCGAAACAGTCCCGGGCCCCCGGGGAGCTGTTTTTT.

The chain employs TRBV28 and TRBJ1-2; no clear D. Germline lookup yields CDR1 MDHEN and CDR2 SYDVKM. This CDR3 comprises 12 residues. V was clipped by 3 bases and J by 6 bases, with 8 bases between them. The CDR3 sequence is CASSLNINGYTF. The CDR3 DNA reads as TGTGCCAGCAGTTTGAATATCAATGGCTACACCTTC.

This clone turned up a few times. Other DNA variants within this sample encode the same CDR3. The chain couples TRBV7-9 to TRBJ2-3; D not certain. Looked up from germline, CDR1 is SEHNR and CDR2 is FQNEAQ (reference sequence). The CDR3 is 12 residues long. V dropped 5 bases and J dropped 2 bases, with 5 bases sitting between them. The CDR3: CASSLATDTQYF. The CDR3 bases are TGTGCCAGCAGCCTTGCCACAGATACGCAGTATTTT.

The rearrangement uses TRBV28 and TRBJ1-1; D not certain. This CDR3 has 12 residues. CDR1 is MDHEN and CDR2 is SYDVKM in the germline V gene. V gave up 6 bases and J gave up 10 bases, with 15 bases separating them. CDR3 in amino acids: CASSRAPKGAFF. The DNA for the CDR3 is TGTGCCAGCAGCCGAGCTCCGAAGGGAGCTTTCTTT.

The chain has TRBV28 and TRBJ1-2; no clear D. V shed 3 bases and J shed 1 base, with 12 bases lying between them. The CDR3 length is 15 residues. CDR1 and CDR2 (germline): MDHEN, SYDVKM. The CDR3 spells CASSFKPAVNYGYTF. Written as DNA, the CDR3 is TGTGCCAGCAGTTTTAAGCCCGCAGTTAACTATGGCTACACCTTC.

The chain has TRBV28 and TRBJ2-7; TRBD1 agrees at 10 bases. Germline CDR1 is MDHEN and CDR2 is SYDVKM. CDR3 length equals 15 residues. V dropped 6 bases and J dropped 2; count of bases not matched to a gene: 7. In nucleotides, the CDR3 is TGTGCCAGCAGAAGAGGGACAGGGGTGCCCTACGAGCAGTACTTC. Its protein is CASRRGTGVPYEQYF.

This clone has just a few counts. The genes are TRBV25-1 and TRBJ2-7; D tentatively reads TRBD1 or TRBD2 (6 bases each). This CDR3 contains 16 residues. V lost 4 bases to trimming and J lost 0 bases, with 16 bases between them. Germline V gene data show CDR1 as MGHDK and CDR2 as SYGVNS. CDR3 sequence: CASSGGAQRSSYEQYF. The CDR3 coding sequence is TGTGCCAGCAGTGGGGGGGCACAGCGGAGCTCCTACGAGCAGTACTTC.

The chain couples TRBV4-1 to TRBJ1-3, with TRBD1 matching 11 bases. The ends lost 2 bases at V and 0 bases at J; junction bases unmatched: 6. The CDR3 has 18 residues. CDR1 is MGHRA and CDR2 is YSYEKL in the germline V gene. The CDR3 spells CASSQHTGTGGSGNTIYF. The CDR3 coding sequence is TGCGCCAGCAGCCAACATACCGGGACAGGGGGCTCTGGAAACACCATATATTTT.

The DNA of the CDR3 is TGTGCCAGCAGTCCCCGGGAGGGGGCCCACTCTGGAAACACCATATATTTT. Translation: CASSPREGAHSGNTIYF. The chain has TRBV28 and TRBJ1-3; TRBD1 matches at 7 bases. The germline V gene encodes CDR1 MDHEN and CDR2 SYDVKM. Germline trimming cut 5 bases from V and 0 bases from J; bases unmatched to any gene: 10. This CDR3 is built from 17 residues.

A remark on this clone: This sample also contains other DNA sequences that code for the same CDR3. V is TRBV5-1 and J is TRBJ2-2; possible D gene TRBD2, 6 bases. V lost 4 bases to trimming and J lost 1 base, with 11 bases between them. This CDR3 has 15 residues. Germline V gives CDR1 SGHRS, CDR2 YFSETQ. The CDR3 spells CASSAGTENTGELFF. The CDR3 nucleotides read TGCGCCAGCAGCGCGGGGACGGAGAACACCGGGGAGCTGTTTTTT. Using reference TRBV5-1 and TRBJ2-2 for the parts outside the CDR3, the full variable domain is KAGVTQTPRYLIKTRGQQVTLSCSPISGHRSVSWYQQTPGQGLQFLFEYFSETQRNKGNFPGRFSGRQFSNSRSEMNVSTLELGDSALYLCASSAGTENTGELFFGEGSRLTVL.